One and the same sample provided the 22 T cell receptor beta chains below, sequenced in a study of identical twins. Via MiXCR, TCRdb re-called the 5' RACE reads, giving one row per CDR3 protein. In the table there are about 220,000 distinct CDR3 sequences, roughly a tenth of which are singletons. Sequenced sample: memory (CD45RO+) T cells sorted from blood. The receptor set was obtained from a woman aged 18-30 years in good health.

This clonotype was seen repeatedly, ten times or more. The rearrangement joins TRBV5-6 to TRBJ2-3, with 9 bases aligning to TRBD2. The germline V gene has CDR1 SGHDT and CDR2 YYEEEE. The trim removed 4 bases at V and 1 base at J, leaving 1 base unmatched. The CDR3 consists of 14 residues. CDR3 sequence (DNA): TGTGCCAGCAGCCCTAGCGGGGGCACAGATACGCAGTATTTT. It translates to CASSPSGGTDTQYF.

This CDR3 is CASSLESLVYEQYF. Here the CDR3 DNA reads TGCGCCAGCAGCTTGGAGTCCCTCGTCTACGAGCAGTACTTC. The chain employs TRBV5-1 and TRBJ2-7; D remains unclear. Per germline, CDR1 SGHRS and CDR2 YFSETQ. V lost 0 bases, J lost 3 bases, and 10 bases lay in between. The CDR3 is 14 amino acids.

In its sample, this clonotype was seen many times. The chain recombines TRBV14 with TRBJ1-2; D gene ambiguous. The germline V and J ends were trimmed by 5 bases and 2 bases, with 6 bases remaining between them. Germline lookup yields CDR1 SGHDN and CDR2 FVKESK. The CDR3 extends over 12 amino acids. The CDR3 sequence is CASSVGNYGYTF. The CDR3 region has the DNA TGTGCCAGCAGCGTCGGAAACTATGGCTACACCTTC.

This clonotype has just a few counts. The rearrangement uses TRBV12-3 or TRBV12-4 and TRBJ2-7; D is ambiguous. The CDR3 loop spans 13 amino acids. V was cut by 7 bases and J by 1 base, with 11 bases left in between. CDR3 residues: CASTRMGSYEQYF. The CDR3 DNA is TGTGCCAGCACCCGCATGGGGTCCTACGAGCAGTACTTC.

This clonotype was detected only a few times. The CDR3 spells CSARDWMGKFF. The CDR3 nucleotides are TGCAGTGCTAGAGATTGGATGGGGAAGTTCTTC. The gene calls are TRBV20-1 and TRBJ2-1; D gene uncertain. The ends were cut back, 0 bases at V and 14 bases at J, with 11 bases in the middle. The CDR3 loop spans 11 amino acids. The germline V gene has CDR1 DFQATT and CDR2 SNEGSKA (reference sequence).

There are a few counts of this clonotype. The rearrangement links TRBV20-1 to TRBJ2-1, with D tentatively TRBD1 or TRBD2 (6 bases each). Trimming left V 6 bases short and J 5 bases short, with 20 bases between. The CDR3 loop spans 15 amino acids. Looked up from germline, CDR1 is DFQATT and CDR2 is SNEGSKA (reference sequence). As DNA, the CDR3 is TGCAGTGCCCTGGTCCCGCGGGACACTAACAATGAGCAGTTCTTC. Protein sequence: CSALVPRDTNNEQFF.

This clonotype appeared a few times. The chain employs TRBV24-1 and TRBJ2-2; 9 positions agree with TRBD1. CDR3 length: 14 residues. V lost 4 bases, J lost 10 bases, and 6 bases stayed unmatched. Germline lookup yields CDR1 KGHDR and CDR2 SFDVKD. The CDR3 spells CATSEPTGGEELFF. The CDR3 DNA reads TGTGCCACCAGTGAACCTACAGGGGGCGAGGAGCTGTTTTTT.

This chain connects TRBV20-1 to TRBJ2-5; 7 positions match TRBD2. Per the germline V gene, CDR1 is DFQATT and CDR2 is SNEGSKA (reference sequence). This CDR3 is built from 15 residues. After removal of 7 bases from V and 2 bases from J, the junction contained 13 bases not matched to a gene. Here the CDR3 reads CSVRDLGTIQETQYF. In DNA form, the CDR3 reads TGCAGTGTTCGAGACCTCGGGACTATACAAGAGACCCAGTACTTC.

The chain joins TRBV20-1 to TRBJ2-3; 8 bases map to TRBD2. The CDR3 totals 16 residues. In germline, CDR1 is DFQATT, CDR2 SNEGSKA (reference sequence). V gave up 0 bases and J gave up 4 bases; unmatched junction bases: 9. The CDR3 loop is CSARDFRLAGADTQYF. CDR3 bases: TGCAGTGCTAGAGATTTCCGGCTAGCGGGTGCAGATACGCAGTATTTT.

This clonotype was observed a handful of times. The gene calls are TRBV5-6 and TRBJ2-5; TRBD2 matches 8 bases. Per the germline V gene, CDR1 is SGHDT and CDR2 is YYEEEE. V shed 4 bases, J shed 5 bases, and the junction held 10 bases outside the gene matches. This CDR3 comprises 15 residues. For the CDR3, the DNA is TGTGCCAGCAGCCAGGTACGGACTAGCAAGGAGACCCAGTACTTC. Translating it yields CASSQVRTSKETQYF.

A note on this clonotype: At one of its ends the junction is not consistent with the germline gene, which may arise from a read error. CDR3 sequence reads: CSGRAEWAEQFF. CDR3 in DNA: TGCAGTGGTAGAGCGGAATGGGCGGAGCAGTTCTTC. The chain is built from TRBV20-1 and TRBJ2-1; tentative D call: TRBD2 (5 bases). The CDR3 contains 12 residues. The germline gives CDR1 DFQATT, CDR2 SNEGSKA (reference sequence).

About this clonotype: The germline gene is not matched at one end of the junction; a read error may be the cause. The V and J genes are TRBV5-6 and TRBJ2-7; no clear D gene. The CDR3 runs 13 residues. The germline V gene encodes CDR1 SGHDT and CDR2 YYEEEE. The CDR3 sequence is CASGLGLVSEQYF. The CDR3 DNA is TGTGCCAGCGGCTTAGGCCTCGTCTCCGAGCAGTACTTC.

The chain couples TRBV12-3 or TRBV12-4 to TRBJ1-5; D not resolved. The CDR3 is 13 residues long. Trimming cost V 2 bases and J 5 bases, with 7 bases left between them. CDR3 nucleotides: TGTGCCAGCAGTTTACGCGGGGATCAGCCCCAGCATTTT. It yields the protein CASSLRGDQPQHF.

This clonotype was detected ten times or more. This chain links TRBV14 with TRBJ2-3; D perhaps matches TRBD2 (6 bases). The germline V gene has CDR1 SGHDN and CDR2 FVKESK. The V gene lost 3 bases and the J gene lost 7 bases, with 11 bases spanning the gap. The CDR3 length is 13 residues. CDR3 residues: CASSHRDFYTQYF. CDR3 nucleotide sequence: TGTGCCAGCAGCCACAGGGACTTCTATACGCAGTATTTT.

This clonotype was detected a few times. CDR3 bases: TGTGCCAGCTCACAGGGGGGTACAGAGAACACTGAAGCTTTCTTT. Protein product: CASSQGGTENTEAFF. The chain recombines TRBV18 with TRBJ1-1, with TRBD1 as a possible D gene (6 bases). The V end was cut by 4 bases, the J end by 1 base, with 13 bases between. CDR3 size: 15 residues. Germline V gene sequence: CDR1 KGHSH, CDR2 LQKENI.

This clonotype was counted between two and nine times. V is TRBV5-5 and J is TRBJ1-2, with unresolved D. Per the germline V gene, CDR1 is SGHKS and CDR2 is YYEKEE (reference sequence). This CDR3 has 14 amino acids. V shed 2 bases and J shed 4 bases, with 12 bases lying between them. The CDR3 DNA follows: TGTGCCAGCAGCTTTTTCGAGGATGGCTATGGCTACACCTTC. Protein sequence: CASSFFEDGYGYTF.

This clonotype was counted ten times or more. The chain has TRBV27 and TRBJ2-5; D gene unclear. The CDR3 consists of 15 residues. V dropped 2 bases and J dropped 1 base, with 11 bases sitting between them. Per germline, CDR1 MNHEY and CDR2 SMNVEV (reference sequence). The CDR3 region has the DNA TGTGCCAGCAGTTTAGGAATTTGGGCCCAAGAGACCCAGTACTTC. Amino acids: CASSLGIWAQETQYF.

DNA for the CDR3: TGTGCCAGCAGCTCCTCGATGGGGCTGAACACTGAAGCTTTCTTT. Protein: CASSSSMGLNTEAFF. This chain links TRBV11-2 with TRBJ1-1; TRBD1 is a possible D gene (5 bases). The germline V and J ends were trimmed by 4 bases and 0 bases, with 12 bases remaining between them. Germline V CDR1 and CDR2: SGHAT, FQNNGV. There are 15 residues in the CDR3.

The CDR3: CASSPTTDNYGYTF. The CDR3 bases are TGTGCCAGCAGCCCTACCACCGATAACTATGGCTACACCTTC. The genes are TRBV9 and TRBJ1-2; D unclear. Germline V gives CDR1 SGDLS, CDR2 YYNGEE. Trimming removed 4 bases from V and 1 base from J, with 11 bases in between. This CDR3 is built from 14 residues.

The chain combines TRBV10-3 with TRBJ2-1; TRBD1 matches 8 bases. The V segment lost 9 bases and the J segment 6 bases; nucleotides outside the gene matches: 4. Germline V gene lookup returns CDR1 ENHRY and CDR2 SYGVKD. The CDR3 has 12 amino acids. In DNA, the CDR3 is TGTGCCATAGGGACAGGCTCCAATGAGCAGTTCTTC. It translates to CAIGTGSNEQFF.

This rearrangement joins TRBV5-6 to TRBJ1-1, with TRBD1 matching 7 bases. V dropped 3 bases and J dropped 12; count of bases not matched to a gene: 11. Germline lookup yields CDR1 SGHDT and CDR2 YYEEEE. CDR3 length: 13 residues. As DNA, the CDR3 is TGTGCCAGCAGCTGGAGAAGGGGGCGCGGACCTTTCTTT. Its translation is CASSWRRGRGPFF.

This clonotype was seen repeatedly, ten times or more. This chain connects TRBV29-1 to TRBJ1-5; D possibly corresponds to TRBD1 (6 bases). In germline, CDR1 is SQVTM, CDR2 ANQGSEA. The germline V and J ends were trimmed by 6 bases and 7 bases, with 16 bases remaining between them. This CDR3 is 13 amino acids long. The CDR3 spells CSVSTGSGQPQHF. Here the CDR3 DNA reads TGCAGCGTGAGTACAGGGTCCGGGCAGCCCCAGCATTTT.